This entry features one T cell receptor beta chain sequence. Its antigen specificity is not known. The input lacks base qualities; no much larger clone sits a single base away. The library relied on the immunoSEQ multiplex PCR assay. For most patients, genomic DNA was isolated with the Qiagen DNeasy Blood and Tissue Kit and sent frozen to Adaptive Biotechnologies for TCR sequencing. Adaptive Biotechnologies carried out high-throughput TCR-beta CDR3 sequencing of genomic DNA for most patients. Regarding the original processing steps: TCR sequencing data were retrieved from Adaptive's ImmunoSEQ software for around 18 patients, whereas three other patients were processed with MiXCR and VDJtools. To correct CD4 versus CD8 sorting errors, sequences present in both subsets at a frequency ratio below 5:1 were removed. Because the origin of CDR3 nucleotide sequences shared between donor and recipient could not be assigned, those sequences were removed. Alloreactive clones required at least 2-fold expansion over unstimulated cells and minimum CFSE-low frequency of 0.002% (template counts) or 0.001% (read counts). Clones were considered mappable if detected in sequenced pre-transplant spleen, lymph node, or MLR CFSE-low populations of the donor or recipient. The cumulative frequency of alloreactive clones was calculated as a percentage of all sequences, weighted by copy number. TCRdb stores this immuneACCESS table with in-frame sequences only. Part of the clones is absent; in the studies checked, under half of the shortfall reflects unresolved V genes, and no reason is known for the rest. V, J and clone size are those of that table, while D and trimming were read from the DNA. Present in this sample are around 84,000 clones, 83% of which were seen just once. 17% of the sample is in the top ten clones.

This entry belongs to a study of graft-versus-host responses after intestinal transplantation (dated by TCRdb to the early 2020s). In the study overall: Recipients received multivisceral, liver-intestinal, or isolated intestinal transplants. All recipients received anti-thymocyte globulin induction followed by maintenance tacrolimus and steroids for about three years. After intestinal transplantation, graft-versus-host and host-versus-graft alloreactive T cell clones in the graft, circulation and bone marrow were tracked using bulk TCR-beta CDR3 sequencing. To identify alloreactive clones, pre-transplant mixed lymphocyte reaction products were sequenced and then compared with unstimulated pre-transplant donor and recipient T cells. The cohort enrolled about 23 intestinal transplant recipients, one of whom was a retransplant, and a few patients without pretransplant specimens were excluded. A peak of at least 4% donor T cells among recipient peripheral blood mononuclear cells was the definition used for donor T cell macrochimerism. Rather than being sequenced by the commercial service, samples from a few later patients were sequenced in-house on an Illumina MiSeq and processed with MiXCR. Overall study results and their limits: Early after transplant, peak levels of circulating GvH clones were associated with declines in HvG clones. GvH clones turned up in recipient bone marrow, with some appearing earlier in ileal mucosa or blood, a pattern consistent with an intestinal mucosal origin. In patients with donor T cell macrochimerism, the allografts had high GvH to HvG T cell clonal ratios. The relatively low number and heterogeneity of intestinal transplant patients limited the conclusions.

Interpreted using the paper, the time point label stands for: cells obtained before transplantation from donor or recipient. CD3+CD4+ and CD3+CD8+ populations were FACS-sorted from unstimulated pre-transplant donor and recipient cells taken from spleen or lymph nodes. Based on the germline V gene, the CDR1 and CDR2 sequences are LGHNA and YNFKEQ. The CDR3 measures 15 amino acids from cysteine to phenylalanine. Of all the DNA, just the CDR3 is kept, 45 bases in frame from base 1. V sheds 1 base and J sheds 3 bases, leaving 13 bases between their ends. The source was unstimulated CD8+ T cells sorted from spleen or lymph node cells, collected before intestinal transplant. This sequence originates from a human donor who received an intestinal transplant. The sequence joins TRBV4-2 to TRBJ2-7, with TRBD2 tentatively as D gene (6 bases match). The DNA reads as follows: TGTGCCAGCAGCCAAGTTCGGGAGCTGAACTACGAGCAGTACTTC. Its translation is CASSQVRELNYEQYF.